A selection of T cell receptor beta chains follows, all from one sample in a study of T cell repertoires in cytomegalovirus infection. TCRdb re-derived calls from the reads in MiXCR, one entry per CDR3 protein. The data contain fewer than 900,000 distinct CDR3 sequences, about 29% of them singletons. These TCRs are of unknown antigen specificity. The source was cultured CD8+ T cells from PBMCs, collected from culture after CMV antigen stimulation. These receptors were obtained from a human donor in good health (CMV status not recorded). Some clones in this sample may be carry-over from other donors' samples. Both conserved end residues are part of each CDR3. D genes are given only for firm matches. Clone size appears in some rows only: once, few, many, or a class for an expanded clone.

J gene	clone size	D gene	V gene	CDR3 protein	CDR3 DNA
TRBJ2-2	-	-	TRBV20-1	CSAEVRGELFF	TGCAGTGCTGAGGTCCGCGGGGAGCTGTTTTTT
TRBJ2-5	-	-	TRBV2	CASRRGDSLLQETQYF	TGTGCCAGCAGGAGAGGGGATTCACTACTCCAAGAGACCCAGTACTTC
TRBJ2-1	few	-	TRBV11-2	CASSLQGSNEQFF	TGTGCCAGCAGCTTACAGGGAAGTAATGAGCAGTTCTTC
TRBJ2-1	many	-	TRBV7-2	CASSLGGGGSEQFF	TGTGCCAGCAGCTTAGGGGGAGGGGGAAGCGAGCAGTTCTTC
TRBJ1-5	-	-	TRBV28	CASAIEYRNDQPQHF	TGTGCCAGCGCCATAGAGTACAGAAATGATCAGCCCCAGCATTTT
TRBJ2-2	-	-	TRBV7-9	CASSLGGPLTGELFF	TGTGCCAGCAGCTTAGGCGGACCTCTTACCGGGGAGCTGTTTTTT
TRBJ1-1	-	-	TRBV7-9	CASSPTGREAFF	TGTGCCAGCAGCCCGACGGGCCGTGAAGCTTTCTTT
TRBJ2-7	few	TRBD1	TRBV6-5	CASSPQGWEQYF	TGTGCCAGCAGTCCACAGGGGTGGGAGCAGTACTTC
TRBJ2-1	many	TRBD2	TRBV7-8	CASSRIAGGNNEQFF	TGTGCCAGCAGCCGAATAGCGGGGGGGAACAATGAGCAGTTCTTC
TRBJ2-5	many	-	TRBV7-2	CASSLGFRWGGRSETQYF	TGTGCCAGCAGCTTAGGGTTTAGATGGGGGGGGCGATCAGAGACCCAGTACTTC
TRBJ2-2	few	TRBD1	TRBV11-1	CASRHWDRDTGELFF	TGTGCCAGCCGGCATTGGGACAGAGACACCGGGGAGCTGTTTTTT
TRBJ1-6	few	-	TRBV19	CASSWGAAYNSPLHF	TGTGCCAGTAGTTGGGGCGCAGCATATAATTCACCCCTCCACTTT
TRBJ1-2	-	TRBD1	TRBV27	CASSLLGQGNGYTF	TGTGCCAGCAGTTTATTAGGACAGGGGAATGGCTACACCTTC
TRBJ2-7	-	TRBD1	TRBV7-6	CASSLEGAPVDEQYF	TGTGCCAGCAGCTTAGAGGGGGCTCCCGTGGACGAGCAGTACTTC
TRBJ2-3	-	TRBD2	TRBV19	CASSTERTSEGNTDTQYF	TGTGCCAGTAGTACGGAACGGACTAGCGAGGGGAACACAGATACGCAGTATTTT
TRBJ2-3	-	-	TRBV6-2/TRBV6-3	CASSGLLDTDTQYF	TGTGCCAGCAGCGGACTCCTCGACACAGATACGCAGTATTTT
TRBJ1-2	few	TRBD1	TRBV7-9	CAAWGRPDRIDYGYTF	TGTGCCGCATGGGGGCGACCGGACAGGATAGACTATGGCTACACCTTC
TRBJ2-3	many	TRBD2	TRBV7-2	CASSFRLAGASTDTQYF	TGTGCCAGCAGCTTCCGACTAGCGGGGGCGAGCACAGATACGCAGTATTTT
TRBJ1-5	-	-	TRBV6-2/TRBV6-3	CASSYSTRGTNQPQHF	TGTGCCAGCAGTTACTCGACGAGGGGGACGAATCAGCCCCAGCATTTT
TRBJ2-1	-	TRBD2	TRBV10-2	CASRKAGPPDEQFF	TGCGCCAGCAGAAAAGCGGGACCCCCGGATGAGCAGTTCTTC
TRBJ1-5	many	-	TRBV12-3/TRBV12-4	CASGRVNQPQHF	TGTGCCAGCGGAAGGGTGAATCAGCCCCAGCATTTT
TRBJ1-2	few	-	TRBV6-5	CASSPGEGYTF	TGTGCCAGCAGTCCCGGGGAGGGCTACACCTTC
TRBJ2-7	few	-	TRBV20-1	CSARDNWARTSSSYEQYF	TGCAGTGCTAGAGATAATTGGGCGCGAACATCGAGCTCCTACGAGCAGTACTTC
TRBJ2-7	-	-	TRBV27	CASSLNGNEQYF	TGTGCCAGCAGTTTGAACGGCAACGAGCAGTACTTC
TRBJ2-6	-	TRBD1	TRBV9	CASSVSRDRGPGANVLTF	TGTGCCAGCAGCGTGTCCCGGGACAGGGGGCCCGGGGCCAACGTCCTGACTTTC
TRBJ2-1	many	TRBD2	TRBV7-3	CASSLQAGVEQFF	TGTGCCAGCAGCTTACAAGCGGGGGTTGAGCAGTTCTTC
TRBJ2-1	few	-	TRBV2	CASSARRSEQFF	TGTGCCAGCAGTGCCCGGAGGTCTGAGCAGTTCTTC
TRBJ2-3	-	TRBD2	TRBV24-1	CATSDGSGAYTDTQYF	TGTGCCACCAGTGATGGAAGCGGGGCCTACACAGATACGCAGTATTTT
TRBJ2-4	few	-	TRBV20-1	CSVPSGSNKNIQYF	TGCAGTGTCCCTTCGGGGTCTAATAAAAACATTCAGTACTTC
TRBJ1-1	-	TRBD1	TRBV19	CASSDPGDRGKTEAFF	TGTGCCAGTAGTGACCCTGGGGACAGGGGGAAAACTGAAGCTTTCTTT
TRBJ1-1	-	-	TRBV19	CASTISTMDGGAFF	TGTGCCAGTACCATCTCGACCATGGACGGAGGAGCTTTCTTT
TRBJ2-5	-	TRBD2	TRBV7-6	CASSHGLAWEETQYF	TGTGCCAGCAGCCATGGACTAGCTTGGGAAGAGACCCAGTACTTC
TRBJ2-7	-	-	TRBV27	CASSWGNSYEQYF	TGTGCCAGCAGTTGGGGCAACTCCTACGAGCAGTACTTC
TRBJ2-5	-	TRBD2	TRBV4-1	CASSQVQGAGGQETQYF	TGCGCCAGCAGCCAAGTACAGGGAGCGGGGGGCCAAGAGACCCAGTACTTC
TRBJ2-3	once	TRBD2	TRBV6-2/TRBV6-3	CASSYLAGGPPDTDTQYF	TGTGCCAGCAGTTACCTAGCGGGGGGACCCCCCGACACAGATACGCAGTATTTT
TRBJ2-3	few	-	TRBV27	CASSLFFLTTDTQYF	TGTGCCAGCAGTTTATTCTTTTTGACCACAGATACGCAGTATTTT
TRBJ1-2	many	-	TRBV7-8	CASSLRGVGRGYTF	TGTGCCAGCAGCTTAAGGGGTGTCGGGAGAGGCTACACCTTC
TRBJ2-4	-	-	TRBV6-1	CASSQGAKNIQYF	TGTGCCAGCAGCCAGGGGGCCAAAAACATTCAGTACTTC
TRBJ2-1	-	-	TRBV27	CASSWGGASYNEQFF	TGTGCCAGCAGTTGGGGGGGGGCCTCCTACAATGAGCAGTTCTTC
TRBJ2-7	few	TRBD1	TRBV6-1	CASSEGTGIEQYF	TGTGCCAGCAGTGAAGGGACAGGGATCGAGCAGTACTTC
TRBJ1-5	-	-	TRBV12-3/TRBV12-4	CASSLGHTNQPQHF	TGTGCCAGCAGTTTGGGTCACACCAATCAGCCCCAGCATTTT
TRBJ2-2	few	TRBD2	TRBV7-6	CASSLVLAGNPNTGELFF	TGTGCCAGCAGCTTAGTACTAGCGGGGAATCCAAACACCGGGGAGCTGTTTTTT
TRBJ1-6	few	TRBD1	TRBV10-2	CASSEKAGGYNSPLHF	TGCGCCAGCAGTGAGAAGGCAGGGGGATATAATTCACCCCTCCACTTT
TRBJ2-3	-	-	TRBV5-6	CASSLIQGSDTQYF	TGTGCCAGCAGCTTGATACAGGGATCCGATACGCAGTATTTT
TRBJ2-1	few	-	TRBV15	CATISHGDTYNEQFF	TGTGCCACCATTTCTCATGGGGACACCTACAATGAGCAGTTCTTC
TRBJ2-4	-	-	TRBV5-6	CASSGQGSAKNIQYF	TGTGCCAGCAGCGGTCAGGGGTCAGCCAAAAACATTCAGTACTTC
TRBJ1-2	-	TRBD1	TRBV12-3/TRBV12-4	CASSSSGTDAYGYTF	TGTGCCAGCAGTTCTTCCGGGACAGACGCCTATGGCTACACCTTC
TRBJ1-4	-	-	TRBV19	CASSIGTTEKLFF	TGTGCCAGTAGTATTGGGACAACTGAAAAACTGTTTTTT
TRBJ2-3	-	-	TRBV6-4	CASKSSASTDTQYF	TGTGCCAGCAAGTCGAGCGCTAGCACAGATACGCAGTATTTT
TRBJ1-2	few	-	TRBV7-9	CASSSQGGPDGYTF	TGTGCCAGCAGCTCCCAAGGGGGTCCGGACGGCTACACCTTC
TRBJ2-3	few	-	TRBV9	CASSVGASYTDTQYF	TGTGCCAGCAGCGTGGGTGCCTCATACACAGATACGCAGTATTTT
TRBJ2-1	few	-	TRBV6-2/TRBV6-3	CASRGMNEQFF	TGTGCCAGCAGGGGTATGAATGAGCAGTTCTTC
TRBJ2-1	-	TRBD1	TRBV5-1	CASSLGDRTYNEQFF	TGCGCCAGCAGCTTGGGGGACAGGACCTACAATGAGCAGTTCTTC